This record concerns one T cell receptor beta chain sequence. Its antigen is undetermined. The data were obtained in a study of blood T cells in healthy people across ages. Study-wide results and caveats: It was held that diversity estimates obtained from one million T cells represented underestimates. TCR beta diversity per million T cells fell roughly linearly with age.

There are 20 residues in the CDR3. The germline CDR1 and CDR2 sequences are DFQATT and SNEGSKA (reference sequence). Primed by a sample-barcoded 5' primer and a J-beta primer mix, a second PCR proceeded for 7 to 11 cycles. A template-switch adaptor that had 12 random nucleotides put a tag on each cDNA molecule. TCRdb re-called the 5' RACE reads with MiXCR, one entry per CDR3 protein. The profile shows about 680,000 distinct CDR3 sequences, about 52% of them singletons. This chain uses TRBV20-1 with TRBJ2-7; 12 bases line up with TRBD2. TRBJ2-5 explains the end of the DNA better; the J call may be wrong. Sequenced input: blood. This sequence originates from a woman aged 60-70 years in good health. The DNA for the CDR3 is TGCAGTGCTAGAGAGGTAGCCCGGACTAGCGGGGCCCTAAGGGGAGAGACCCAGTACTTC. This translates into CSAREVARTSGALRGETQYF.